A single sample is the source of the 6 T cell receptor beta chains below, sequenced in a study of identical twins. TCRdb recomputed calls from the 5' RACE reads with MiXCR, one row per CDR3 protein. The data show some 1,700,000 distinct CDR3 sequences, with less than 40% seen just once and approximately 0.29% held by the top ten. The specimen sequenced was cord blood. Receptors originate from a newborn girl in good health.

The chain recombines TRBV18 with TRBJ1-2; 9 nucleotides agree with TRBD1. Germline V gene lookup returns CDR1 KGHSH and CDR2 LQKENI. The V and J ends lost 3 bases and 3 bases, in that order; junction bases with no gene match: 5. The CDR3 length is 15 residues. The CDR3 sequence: CASSPGTGIDYGYTF. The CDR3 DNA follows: TGTGCCAGCTCACCTGGGACAGGGATAGACTATGGCTACACCTTC.

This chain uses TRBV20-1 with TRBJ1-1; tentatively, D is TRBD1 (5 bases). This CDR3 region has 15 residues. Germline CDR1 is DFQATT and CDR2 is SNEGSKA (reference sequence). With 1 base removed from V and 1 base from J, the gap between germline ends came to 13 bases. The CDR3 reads CSARAFGDPNTEAFF. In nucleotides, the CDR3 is TGCAGTGCTAGAGCGTTCGGGGACCCGAACACTGAAGCTTTCTTT.

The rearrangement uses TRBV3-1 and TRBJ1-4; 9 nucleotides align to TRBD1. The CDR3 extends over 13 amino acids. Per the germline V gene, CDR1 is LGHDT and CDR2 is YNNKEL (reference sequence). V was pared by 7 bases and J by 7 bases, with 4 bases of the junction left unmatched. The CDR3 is CASNTGGGEKLFF. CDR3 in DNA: TGTGCCAGCAACACAGGGGGCGGTGAAAAACTGTTTTTT.

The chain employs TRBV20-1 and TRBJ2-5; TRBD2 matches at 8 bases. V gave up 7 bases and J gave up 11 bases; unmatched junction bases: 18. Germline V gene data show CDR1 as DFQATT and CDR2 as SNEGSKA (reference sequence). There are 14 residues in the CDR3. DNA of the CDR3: TGCAGTGGGGGAGAGTTAGCGGGGAAGAATGAGCAGTACTTC. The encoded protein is CSGGELAGKNEQYF.

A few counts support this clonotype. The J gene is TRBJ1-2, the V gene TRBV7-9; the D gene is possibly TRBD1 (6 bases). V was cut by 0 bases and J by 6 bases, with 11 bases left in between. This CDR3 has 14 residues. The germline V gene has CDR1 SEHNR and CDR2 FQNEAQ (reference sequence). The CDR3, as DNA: TGTGCCAGCAGCTTAGCCAAACAGGGAGATGGCTACACCTTC. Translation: CASSLAKQGDGYTF.

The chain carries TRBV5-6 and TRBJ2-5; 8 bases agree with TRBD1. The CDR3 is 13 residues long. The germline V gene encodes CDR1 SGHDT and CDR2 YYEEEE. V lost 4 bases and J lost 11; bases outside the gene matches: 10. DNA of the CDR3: TGTGCCAGCAGCAAGGACAGGGACAATGAGCAGTACTTC. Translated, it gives CASSKDRDNEQYF.